The clone carrying this T cell receptor (beta chain) occurred many times. The antigen is unknown. Germline values: CDR1 DFQATT, CDR2 SNEGSKA (reference sequence). After removal of 6 bases from V and 1 base from J, the junction contained 5 bases not matched to a gene. This CDR3 region has 14 residues. This entry belongs to a study of T cells in Graves' hyperthyroidism and ophthalmopathy. Study-level findings and limits: Most clonotypes that expanded in the thyroid above 0.001 also showed up in blood.

The source material, RNA transcripts, was used to amplify TCR beta CDR3 regions. The HTBI primer set served for first-round RT-PCR of the TCR CDR3. TCRdb itself ran the multiplex PCR reads through MiXCR, one entry per CDR3 protein. Here the sample spans 600,000 or so distinct CDR3 sequences, about 14% being singletons. The TCR sequence derives from a woman between 50 and 59 years old with Graves' ophthalmopathy. The V and J genes are TRBV20-1 and TRBJ2-3, with TRBD1 matching over 9 bases. Sequences were obtained from blood. The CDR3 loop reads CSAPGQGGTDTQYF. The CDR3 DNA reads as TGCAGTGCCCCGGGACAGGGTGGCACAGATACGCAGTATTTT.